This T cell receptor beta chain appears in the sequencing data of a study of blood T cell repertoires in COVID-19. At the level of the study: Sites across the United States, Italy and Spain contributed samples from acute and convalescent COVID-19. Sample material is recorded as cDNA or gDNA derived from T cells, B-cell-depleted T cells, or PBMCs.

Original methodology: Amplification of reference gene primers provided the estimated nucleated cell counts. TCRdb's copy holds only in-frame clones and misses some; the assay was immunoSEQ multiplex PCR. The V and J calls and clone size come from that table; D and trimming were worked out from the DNA. The table lists 200,000 to 250,000 clones, roughly 85% of them singletons, with 4.5% to 6% in the top ten. The V end was cut by 5 bases, the J end by 1 base, with 23 bases between. The CDR3 length is 19 residues. CDR1 SNHLY and CDR2 FYNNEI come from the germline V gene. The Seattle site enrolled patients during active infection and followed them longitudinally.

Sequencing was performed on peripheral blood. The receptor's source is a man aged 50 to 60 with COVID-19, enrolled during active disease. The genes are TRBV2 and TRBJ1-4; perhaps TRBD1 as D (6 bases). CDR3 nucleotide sequence: TGTGCCAGCAGTACGGACAGCCGTACGTGGGTTGGAACTAATGAAAAACTGTTTTTT. Its protein product is CASSTDSRTWVGTNEKLFF.